This T cell receptor beta chain was captured by sequencing in a study of identical twins. On this clonotype: Just one base apart from a much larger clone, this may be a read error.

Between the trimmed V and J ends, which lost 5 bases and 3 bases, there was a span of 20 bases. The CDR3 loop spans 17 amino acids. CDR1 is LNHNV and CDR2 is YYDKDF in the germline V gene (reference sequence). MiXCR, run by TCRdb on the 5' RACE reads, gives a single entry per CDR3 protein. The data contain 420,000 or so distinct CDR3 sequences, around 18% of them singletons. The sample was naive T cells sorted from blood. The TCR sequence derives from a man between 45 and 60 years old in good health. V gene TRBV15 combines with J gene TRBJ2-1; the D call may be TRBD1 or TRBD2 (6 bases each). The CDR3 region is CATSGSRGTPLYNEQFF. The CDR3 coding sequence is TGTGCCACCAGCGGATCCCGGGGGACACCGCTCTACAATGAGCAGTTCTTC.